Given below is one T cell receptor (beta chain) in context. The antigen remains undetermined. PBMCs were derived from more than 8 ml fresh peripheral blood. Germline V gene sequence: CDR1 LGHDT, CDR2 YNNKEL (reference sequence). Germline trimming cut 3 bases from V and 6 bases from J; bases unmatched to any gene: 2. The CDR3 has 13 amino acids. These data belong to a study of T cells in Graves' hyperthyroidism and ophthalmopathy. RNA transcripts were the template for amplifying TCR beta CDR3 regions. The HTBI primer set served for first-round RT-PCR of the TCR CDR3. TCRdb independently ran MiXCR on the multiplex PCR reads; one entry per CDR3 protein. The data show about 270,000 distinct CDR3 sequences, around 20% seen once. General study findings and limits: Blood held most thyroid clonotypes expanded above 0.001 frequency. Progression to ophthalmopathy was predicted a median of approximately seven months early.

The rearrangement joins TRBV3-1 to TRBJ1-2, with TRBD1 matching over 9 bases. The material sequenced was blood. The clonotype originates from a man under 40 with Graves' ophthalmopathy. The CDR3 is CASSHGQGNGYTF. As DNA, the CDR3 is TGTGCCAGCAGCCATGGACAGGGGAATGGCTACACCTTC.